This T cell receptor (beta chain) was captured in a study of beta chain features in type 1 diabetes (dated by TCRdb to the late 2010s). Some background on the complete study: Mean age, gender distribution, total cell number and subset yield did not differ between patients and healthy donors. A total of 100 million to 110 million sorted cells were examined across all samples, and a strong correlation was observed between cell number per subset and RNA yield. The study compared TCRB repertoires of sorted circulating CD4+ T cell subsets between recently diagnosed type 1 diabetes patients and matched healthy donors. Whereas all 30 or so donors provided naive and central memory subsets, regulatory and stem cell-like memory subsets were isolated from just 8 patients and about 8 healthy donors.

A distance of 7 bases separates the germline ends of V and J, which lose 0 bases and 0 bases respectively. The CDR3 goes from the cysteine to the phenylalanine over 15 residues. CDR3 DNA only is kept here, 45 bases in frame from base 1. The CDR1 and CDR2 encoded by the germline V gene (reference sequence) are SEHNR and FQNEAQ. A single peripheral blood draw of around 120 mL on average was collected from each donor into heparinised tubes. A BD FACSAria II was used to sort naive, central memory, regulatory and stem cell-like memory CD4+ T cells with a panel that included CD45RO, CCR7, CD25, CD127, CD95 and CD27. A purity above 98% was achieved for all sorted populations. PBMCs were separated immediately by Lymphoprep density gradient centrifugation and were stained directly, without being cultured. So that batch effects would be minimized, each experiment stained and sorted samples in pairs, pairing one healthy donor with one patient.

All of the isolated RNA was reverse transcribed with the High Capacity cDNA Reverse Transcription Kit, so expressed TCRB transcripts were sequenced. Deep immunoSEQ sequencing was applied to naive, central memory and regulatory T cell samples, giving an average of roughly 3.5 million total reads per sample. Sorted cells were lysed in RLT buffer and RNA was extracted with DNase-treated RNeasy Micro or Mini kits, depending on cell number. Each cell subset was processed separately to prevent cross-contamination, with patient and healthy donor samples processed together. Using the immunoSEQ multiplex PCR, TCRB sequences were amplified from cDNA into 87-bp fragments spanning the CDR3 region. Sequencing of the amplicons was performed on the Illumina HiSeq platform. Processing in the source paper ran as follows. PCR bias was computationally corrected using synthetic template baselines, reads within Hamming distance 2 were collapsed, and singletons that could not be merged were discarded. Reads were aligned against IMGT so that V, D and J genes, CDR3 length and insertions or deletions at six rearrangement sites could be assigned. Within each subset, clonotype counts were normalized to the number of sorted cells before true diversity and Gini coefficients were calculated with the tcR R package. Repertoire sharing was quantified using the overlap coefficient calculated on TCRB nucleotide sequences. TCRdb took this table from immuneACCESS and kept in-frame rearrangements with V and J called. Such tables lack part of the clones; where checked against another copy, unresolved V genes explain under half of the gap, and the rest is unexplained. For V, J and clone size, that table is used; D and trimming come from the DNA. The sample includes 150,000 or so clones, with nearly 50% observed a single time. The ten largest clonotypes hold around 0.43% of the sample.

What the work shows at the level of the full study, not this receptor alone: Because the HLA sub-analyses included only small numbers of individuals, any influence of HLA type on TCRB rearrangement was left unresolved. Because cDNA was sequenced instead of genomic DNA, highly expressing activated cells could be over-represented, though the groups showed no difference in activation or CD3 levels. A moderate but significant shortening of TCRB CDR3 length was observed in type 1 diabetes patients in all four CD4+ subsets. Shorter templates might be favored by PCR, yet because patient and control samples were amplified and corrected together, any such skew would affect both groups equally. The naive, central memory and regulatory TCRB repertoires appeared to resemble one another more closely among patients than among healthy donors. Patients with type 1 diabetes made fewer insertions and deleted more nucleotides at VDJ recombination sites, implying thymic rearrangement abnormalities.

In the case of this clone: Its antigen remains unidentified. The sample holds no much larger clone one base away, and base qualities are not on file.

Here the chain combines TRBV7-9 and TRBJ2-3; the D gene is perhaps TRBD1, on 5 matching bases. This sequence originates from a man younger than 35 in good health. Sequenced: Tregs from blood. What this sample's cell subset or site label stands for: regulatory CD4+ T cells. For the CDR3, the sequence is CASSLAGPSTDTQYF. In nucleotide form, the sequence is TGTGCCAGCAGCTTAGCGGGGCCGAGCACAGATACGCAGTATTTT.